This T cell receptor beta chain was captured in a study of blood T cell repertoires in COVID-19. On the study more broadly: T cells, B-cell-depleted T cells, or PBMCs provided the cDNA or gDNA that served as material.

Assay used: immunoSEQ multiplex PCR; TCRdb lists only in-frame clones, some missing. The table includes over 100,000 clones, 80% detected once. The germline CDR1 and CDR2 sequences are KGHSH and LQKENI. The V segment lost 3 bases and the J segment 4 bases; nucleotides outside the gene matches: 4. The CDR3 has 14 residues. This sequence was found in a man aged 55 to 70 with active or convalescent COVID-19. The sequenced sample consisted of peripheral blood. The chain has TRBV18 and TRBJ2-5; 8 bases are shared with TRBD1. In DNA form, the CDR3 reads TGTGCCAGCTCACCCGGGACAGGACCAGAGACCCAGTACTTC. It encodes CASSPGTGPETQYF.